Below are 6 T cell receptor beta chains sequenced from a single sample in a study of response to subunit inactivated influenza vaccine. One entry per CDR3 protein results from TCRdb running MiXCR on the RT-PCR reads. The sample gives more than 500,000 distinct CDR3 sequences, roughly 12% of which show up once; approximately 11% is in the top ten. This sample also appeared in a second study, on T cells expressing NK-cell markers. That study reports: The cDNA for TCR beta came from 5'RACE template switching with UMIs.

The sample in question was PBMCs from blood, obtained on the day of vaccination. These receptors were collected from a man aged 50 or older who received an inactivated influenza vaccine.

This clonotype occurred many times. The chain links TRBV7-2 to TRBJ2-7; D is perhaps TRBD2 (6 bases). Germline loops: CDR1 SGHTA, CDR2 FQGNSA. CDR3 length: 11 residues. Trimming took 5 bases from V and 4 from J, leaving 6 bases between them. CDR3 in DNA: TGTGCCAGCAGCGGACTATACGAGCAGTACTTC. It is translated as CASSGLYEQYF.

This clonotype was recorded a few times. The chain joins TRBV9 to TRBJ2-6; no clear D. Per the germline V gene, CDR1 is SGDLS and CDR2 is YYNGEE. The V end was cut by 4 bases, the J end by 4 bases, with 15 bases between. The CDR3 runs 16 residues. DNA for the CDR3: TGTGCCAGCAGCCCCACCACCCCCTTCGGGGCCAACGTCCTGACTTTC. It is translated as CASSPTTPFGANVLTF.

V is TRBV29-1 and J is TRBJ2-3; D call uncertain. Germline loops: CDR1 SQVTM, CDR2 ANQGSEA. The CDR3 contains 10 residues. V was pared by 3 bases and J by 6 bases, with 4 bases between. This CDR3 is CSVERDTQYF. CDR3 nucleotide sequence: TGCAGCGTTGAGAGGGATACGCAGTATTTT.

The rearrangement joins TRBV5-1 to TRBJ1-4; D gene ambiguous. The CDR3 has 14 residues. Germline CDR1 is SGHRS and CDR2 is YFSETQ. V lost 2 bases and J lost 7, with 12 bases in between. For the CDR3, the DNA is TGCGCCAGCAGCTTTCTCAGTGTTATTGAAAAACTGTTTTTT. Translating it yields CASSFLSVIEKLFF.

The rearrangement joins TRBV7-9 to TRBJ2-3; D is unresolved. This CDR3 region has 17 residues. V lost 0 bases, J lost 2 bases, and 15 bases lay in between. Germline loops: CDR1 SEHNR, CDR2 FQNEAQ (reference sequence). Here the CDR3 DNA reads TGTGCCAGCAGCTTAGCCGGTATGGGCTTGTACACAGATACGCAGTATTTT. Its translation: CASSLAGMGLYTDTQYF.

CDR3 in DNA: TGTGCCAGCAGCCAAGACAGGGTCTCACCCCTCCACTTT. Its translation: CASSQDRVSPLHF. V and J are TRBV3-1 and TRBJ1-6, with D possibly being TRBD1 (5 bases). V dropped 0 bases and J dropped 10 bases, with 7 bases sitting between them. CDR3 length: 13 residues. Looked up from germline, CDR1 is LGHDT and CDR2 is YNNKEL (reference sequence).